The clone carrying this T cell receptor (beta chain) was recorded at least ten times. In the same sample, other DNA sequences code for this CDR3. The sample belongs to a study of metastatic and nonmetastatic thyroid tumors. About the study: Samples came from malignant and benign thyroid patients, and repertoires were compared across blood and tumor or nodule tissue.

Thyroid surgery took place with no prior treatment in any patient. In the source study's methods: A classifier of distant metastasis in papillary thyroid cancer was built from CDR3 differences (across clinicopathological groups). MiXCR re-clonotyped the PCR reads for TCRdb. The V and J calls were determined by TCRdb, not by the authors. The data contain more than 30,000 clones, roughly 19% of them singletons. The ends lost 2 bases at V and 7 bases at J; junction bases unmatched: 6. The CDR3 runs 15 residues. Germline V gene lookup returns CDR1 SGHDT and CDR2 YYEEEE. Sample: blood. This sequence was found in a female donor with papillary thyroid cancer or a benign thyroid nodule (not recorded which). Some clones in this sample may be carry-over from other donors' samples. The chain employs TRBV5-6 and TRBJ2-1, with TRBD2 identical over 10 bases. The CDR3 reads CASSLLAGFVNEQFF. Written as DNA, the CDR3 is TGTGCCAGCAGCTTACTAGCGGGGTTTGTTAATGAGCAGTTCTTC. Looking up the rest from reference TRBV5-6 and TRBJ2-1 gives the full variable domain: DAGVTQSPTHLIKTRGQQVTLRCSPKSGHDTVSWYQQALGQGPQFIFQYYEEEERQRGNFPDRFSGHQFPNYSSELNVNALLLGDSALYLCASSLLAGFVNEQFFGPGTRLTVL.